This T cell receptor (beta chain) was profiled in a study of CD8 T cells in Susac syndrome. The study's findings and limits: A relatively small number of individuals underwent TCR sequencing and HLA analysis.

Random hexamers primed reverse transcription of about 0.5 to 1 ug RNA. Amplification of TCR beta CDR3 spanned 54 Vbeta and 13 Jbeta via immunoSEQ multiplex PCR. MiXCR, applied by TCRdb to the immunoSEQ multiplex PCR reads, yields one record per CDR3 protein. The top ten hold less than 0.075% of the sample, which has about 250,000 distinct CDR3 sequences, about 93% seen once. With regard to this clonotype: Its antigen is undetermined.

V shed 1 base and J shed 2 bases, with 11 bases lying between them. The length of the CDR3 is 14 residues. Per the germline V gene, CDR1 is SQVTM and CDR2 is ANQGSEA. Patients with stable or active relapsing-remitting disease, all of them treatment-naive, made up the multiple sclerosis controls. The specimen sequenced was CD4+ T cells from PBMCs. The V call is TRBV29-1, the J call TRBJ2-5; possible D gene TRBD2, 6 bases. This TCR came from a human donor with multiple sclerosis. CDR3 sequence (DNA): TGCAGCGTTGAAGGTAGTAGCGGTCAAGAGACCCAGTACTTC. Protein: CSVEGSSGQETQYF.